The rows below give T cell receptor beta chains drawn from one sample of a study of blood T cell repertoires in COVID-19. Assay: immunoSEQ multiplex PCR; the TCRdb copy retains only in-frame clones and omits some. The table records fewer than 50,000 clones, over 70% of them present only once. The source material was peripheral blood. Every receptor here comes from a man between 70 and 80 years old with acute or convalescent COVID-19. The CDR3 runs from the conserved cysteine through the conserved F or W. Fields, in order: J gene, V gene, CDR3 protein.

>TRBJ1-2|TRBV27
CASSSNRGDGYTF
>TRBJ2-1|TRBV5-8
CASSSTDRGENEQFF
>TRBJ2-1|TRBV5-5
CASSWSRLAGGNEQFF
>TRBJ1-2|TRBV28
CASSTGRTSYGYTF
>TRBJ1-1|TRBV5-4
CASSPDLTRGTEAFF
>TRBJ1-2|TRBV3-1/TRBV3-2
CASSLRRGSARGYTF
>TRBJ2-5|TRBV7-2
CASSLDKVGVETQYF
>TRBJ1-3|TRBV9
CASSVENWGNTIYF
>TRBJ1-6|TRBV5-1
CASSLGGVSYNSPLHF
>TRBJ2-1|TRBV7-2
CASSLGQGMTYNEQFF
>TRBJ1-2|TRBV5-1
CASSLGSGAEGYTF
>TRBJ2-7|TRBV19
CASSMGRQGQGEQYF
>TRBJ1-4|TRBV10-2
CASSESTRGAERFF
>TRBJ2-3|TRBV14
CASRGGRSSTDTQYF
>TRBJ1-6|TRBV4-1
CASSQTGWDSPLHF
>TRBJ2-1|TRBV7-3
CASSLVGLAGGPGQFF
>TRBJ1-5|TRBV3-1/TRBV3-2
CASSPNRAGASQPQHF
>TRBJ1-3|TRBV9
CASSGRTGVYGNTIYF
>TRBJ1-2|TRBV7-2
CASSSGGGYTF
>TRBJ1-4|TRBV19
CASRPYVGEGEKLFF
>TRBJ1-3|TRBV29-1
CSVEGGDNPFSGNTIYF
>TRBJ1-5|TRBV28
CASILISAGNQPQHF
>TRBJ1-3|TRBV19
CASSMRYRGTGNTIYF
>TRBJ1-5|TRBV21-1
CASSDIRDRTSNQPQHF
>TRBJ2-3|TRBV5-1
CASSLARASGETDTQYF
>TRBJ1-2|TRBV7-2
CASSQGPHNNYGYTF
>TRBJ1-4|TRBV5-5
CASSLQSGEKLFF
>TRBJ2-7|TRBV29-1
CSVLEAYSYEQYF
>TRBJ1-5|TRBV27
CASSSLPGTGEQPQHF
>TRBJ2-1|TRBV11-2
CASSSTWTSVAISYNEQFF
>TRBJ1-2|TRBV7-2
CASSLGQGARGYTF
>TRBJ2-7|TRBV29-1
CSVTLTGGLAYEQYF
>TRBJ1-4|TRBV11-3
CASSLGPWEPQEGNEKLFF
>TRBJ2-7|TRBV29-1
CSVEESGGGSEQYF
>TRBJ2-5|TRBV9
CASSVTAGGPQETQYF